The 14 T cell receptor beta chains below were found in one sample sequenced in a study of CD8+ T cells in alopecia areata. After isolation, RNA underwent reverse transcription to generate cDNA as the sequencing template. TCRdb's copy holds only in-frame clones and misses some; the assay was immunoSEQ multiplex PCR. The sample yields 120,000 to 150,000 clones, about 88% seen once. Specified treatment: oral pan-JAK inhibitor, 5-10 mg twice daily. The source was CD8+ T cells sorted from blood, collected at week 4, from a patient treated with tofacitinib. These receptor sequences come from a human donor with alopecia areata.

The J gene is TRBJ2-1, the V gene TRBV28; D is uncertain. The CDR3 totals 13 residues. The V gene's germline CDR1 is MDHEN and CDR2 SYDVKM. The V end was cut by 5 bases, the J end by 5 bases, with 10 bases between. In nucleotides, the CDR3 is TGTGCCAGCAGTGAGGTAGGAGACAATGAGCAGTTCTTC. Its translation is CASSEVGDNEQFF.

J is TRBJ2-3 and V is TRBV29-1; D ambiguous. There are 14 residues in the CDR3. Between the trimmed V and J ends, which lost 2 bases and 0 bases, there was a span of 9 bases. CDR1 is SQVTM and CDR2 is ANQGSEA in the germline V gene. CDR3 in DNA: TGCAGCGTTGAACGGGTCCACAGCACAGATACGCAGTATTTT. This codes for CSVERVHSTDTQYF.

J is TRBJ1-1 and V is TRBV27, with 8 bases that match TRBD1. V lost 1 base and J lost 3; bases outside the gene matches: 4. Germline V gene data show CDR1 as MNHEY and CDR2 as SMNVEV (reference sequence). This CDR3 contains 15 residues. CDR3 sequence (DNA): TGTGCCAGCAGTTTATATACAGGGGGTCACACTGAAGCTTTCTTT. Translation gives CASSLYTGGHTEAFF.

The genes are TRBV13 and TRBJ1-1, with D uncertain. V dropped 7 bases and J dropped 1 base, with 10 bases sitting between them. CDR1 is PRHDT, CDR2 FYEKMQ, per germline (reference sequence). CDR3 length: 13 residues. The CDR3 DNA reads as TGTGCCAGCAAACGGACGGGGAACACTGAAGCTTTCTTT. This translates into CASKRTGNTEAFF.

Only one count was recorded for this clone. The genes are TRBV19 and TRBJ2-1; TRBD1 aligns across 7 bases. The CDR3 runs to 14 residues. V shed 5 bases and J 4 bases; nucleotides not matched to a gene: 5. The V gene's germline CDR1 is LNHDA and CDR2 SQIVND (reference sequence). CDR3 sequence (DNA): TGTGCCAGTAGTCCCGGGACAGCATACAATGAGCAGTTCTTC. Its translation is CASSPGTAYNEQFF. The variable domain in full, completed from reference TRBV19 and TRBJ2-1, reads DGGITQSPKYLFRKEGQNVTLSCEQNLNHDAMYWYRQDPGQGLRLIYYSQIVNDFQKGDIAEGYSVSREKKESFPLTVTSAQKNPTAFYLCASSPGTAYNEQFFGPGTRLTVL.

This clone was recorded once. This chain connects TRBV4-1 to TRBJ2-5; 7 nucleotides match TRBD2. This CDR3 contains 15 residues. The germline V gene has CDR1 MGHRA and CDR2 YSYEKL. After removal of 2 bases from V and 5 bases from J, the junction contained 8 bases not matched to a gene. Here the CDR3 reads CASSQQPGGGETQYF. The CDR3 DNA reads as TGCGCCAGCAGCCAACAACCGGGGGGAGGGGAGACCCAGTACTTC.

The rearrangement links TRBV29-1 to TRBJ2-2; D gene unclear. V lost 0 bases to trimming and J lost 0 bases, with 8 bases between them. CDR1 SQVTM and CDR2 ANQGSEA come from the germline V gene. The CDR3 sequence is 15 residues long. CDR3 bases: TGCAGCGTTGAAGATTGGGCAGCGAACACCGGGGAGCTGTTTTTT. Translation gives CSVEDWAANTGELFF.

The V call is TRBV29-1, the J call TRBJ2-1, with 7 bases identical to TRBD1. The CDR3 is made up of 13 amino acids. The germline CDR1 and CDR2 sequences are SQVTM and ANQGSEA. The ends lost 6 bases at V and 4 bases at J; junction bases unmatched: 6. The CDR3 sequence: CSVSGTVYNEQFF. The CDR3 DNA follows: TGCAGCGTGTCCGGGACAGTGTACAATGAGCAGTTCTTC.

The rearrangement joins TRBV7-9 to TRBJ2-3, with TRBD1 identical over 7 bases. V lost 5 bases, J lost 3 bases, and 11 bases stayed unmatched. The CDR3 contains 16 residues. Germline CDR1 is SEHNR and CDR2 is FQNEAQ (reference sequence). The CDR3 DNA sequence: TGTGCCAGCAGCCCCAGACAGGGTGTCCGAACAGATACGCAGTATTTT. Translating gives CASSPRQGVRTDTQYF.

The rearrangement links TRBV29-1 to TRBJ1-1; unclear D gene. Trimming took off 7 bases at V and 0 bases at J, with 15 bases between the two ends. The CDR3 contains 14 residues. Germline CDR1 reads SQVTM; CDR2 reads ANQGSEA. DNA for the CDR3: TGCAGCGCTGAGCCCAGCGGCCTGAACACTGAAGCTTTCTTT. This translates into CSAEPSGLNTEAFF.

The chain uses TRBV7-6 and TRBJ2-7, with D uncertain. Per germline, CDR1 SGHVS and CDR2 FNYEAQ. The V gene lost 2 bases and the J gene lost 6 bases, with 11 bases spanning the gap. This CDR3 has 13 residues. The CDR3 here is CASSLKGSLEQYF. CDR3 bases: TGTGCCAGCAGCTTAAAGGGTTCCCTCGAGCAGTACTTC.

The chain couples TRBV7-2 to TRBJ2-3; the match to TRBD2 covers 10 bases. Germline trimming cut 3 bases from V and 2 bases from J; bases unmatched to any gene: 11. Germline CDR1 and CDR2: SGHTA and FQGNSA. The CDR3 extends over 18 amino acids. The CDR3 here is CASSFPYRTSGLTDTQYF. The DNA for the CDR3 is TGTGCCAGCAGCTTCCCTTATAGGACTAGCGGTCTCACAGATACGCAGTATTTT.

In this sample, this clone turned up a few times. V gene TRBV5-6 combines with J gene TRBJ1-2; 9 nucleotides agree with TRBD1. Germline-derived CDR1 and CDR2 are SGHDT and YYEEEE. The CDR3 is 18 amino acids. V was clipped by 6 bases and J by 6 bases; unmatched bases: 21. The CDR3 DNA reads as TGTGCCAGCACCAAGCAGGGGTTTGGACAGGGGTATCTGGATGGCTACACCTTC. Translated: CASTKQGFGQGYLDGYTF.

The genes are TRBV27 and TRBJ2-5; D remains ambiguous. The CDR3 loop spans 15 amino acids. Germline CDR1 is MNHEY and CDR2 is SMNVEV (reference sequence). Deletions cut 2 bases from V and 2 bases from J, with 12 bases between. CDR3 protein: CASSLLPEDQETQYF. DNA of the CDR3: TGTGCCAGCAGTTTACTCCCGGAAGATCAAGAGACCCAGTACTTC.